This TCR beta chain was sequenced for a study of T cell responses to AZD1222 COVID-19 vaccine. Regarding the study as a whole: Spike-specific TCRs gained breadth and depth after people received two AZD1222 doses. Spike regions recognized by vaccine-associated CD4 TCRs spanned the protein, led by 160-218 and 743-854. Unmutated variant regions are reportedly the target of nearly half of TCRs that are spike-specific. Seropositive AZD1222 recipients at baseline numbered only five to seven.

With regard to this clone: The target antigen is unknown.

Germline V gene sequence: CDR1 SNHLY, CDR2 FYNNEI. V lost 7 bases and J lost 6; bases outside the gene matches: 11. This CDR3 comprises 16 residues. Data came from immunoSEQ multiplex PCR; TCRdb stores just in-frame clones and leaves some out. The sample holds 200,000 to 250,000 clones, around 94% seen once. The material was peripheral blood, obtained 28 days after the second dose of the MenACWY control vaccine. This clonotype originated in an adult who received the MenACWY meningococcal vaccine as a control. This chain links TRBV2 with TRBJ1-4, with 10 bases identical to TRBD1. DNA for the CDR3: TGTGCCAGCAATGACCCCCGGGACAGGGGTGATGAAAAACTGTTTTTT. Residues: CASNDPRDRGDEKLFF.